The next 24 T cell receptor beta chains were all read from a single sample in a study of preoperative IRX-2 immunotherapy in early breast cancer. Data came from immunoSEQ multiplex PCR; TCRdb stores just in-frame clones and leaves some out. The repertoire holds about 43,000 clones, with about 95% as singletons. Treatment noted: preoperative locoregional IRX-2 cytokine immunotherapy. The source material was tumor tissue, sampled after IRX-2 immunotherapy. The receptor source for this set is a human donor with breast cancer.

The J gene is TRBJ2-5, the V gene TRBV11-2; 8 bases line up with TRBD1. This CDR3 has 15 amino acids. J lost 5 bases, V lost 1 base, and 6 bases had no gene match. Germline V gene sequence: CDR1 SGHAT, CDR2 FQNNGV. The CDR3 DNA is TGTGCCAGCAGCTTAGCGGACAGGGAATGGGAGACCCAGTACTTC. It translates to CASSLADREWETQYF.

This clone was seen only once. The gene calls are TRBV6-5 and TRBJ1-3; D gene unclear. CDR3 length: 15 amino acids. Trimming shortened V by 5 bases and J by 3 bases, and 14 bases separated the two germline ends. Per the germline V gene, CDR1 is MNHEY and CDR2 is SVGAGI. CDR3 DNA: TGTGCCAGCAGTCCCCTCGGCAACGTTGGAAACACCATATATTTT. This gives the protein CASSPLGNVGNTIYF.

This clone has only one observation. The chain joins TRBV29-1 to TRBJ2-1; D possibly corresponds to TRBD1 (5 bases). The CDR3 runs to 13 residues. The germline V gene encodes CDR1 SQVTM and CDR2 ANQGSEA. Trimming took off 8 bases at V and 5 bases at J, with 16 bases between the two ends. For the CDR3, the DNA is TGCAGCCTCGATAAGGCAGGGAACAATGAGCAGTTCTTC. This encodes CSLDKAGNNEQFF.

J is TRBJ2-2 and V is TRBV11-2; TRBD2 agrees at 12 bases. Germline CDR1 and CDR2: SGHAT and FQNNGV. The CDR3 runs 16 residues. J gave up 4 bases and V 5 bases, and 5 bases lay outside the gene matches. Written as DNA, the CDR3 is TGTGCCAGCAGCCCAGGACTAGCGGGAATCACCGGGGAGCTGTTTTTT. The encoded protein is CASSPGLAGITGELFF.

The chain is built from TRBV25-1 and TRBJ2-7; 9 nucleotides agree with TRBD1. Germline values: CDR1 MGHDK, CDR2 SYGVNS. CDR3 length equals 15 residues. V dropped 4 bases and J dropped 6; count of bases not matched to a gene: 10. CDR3 DNA: TGTGCCAGCAGTGTCTCCGGGACAGGGCAAAGCGAGCAGTACTTC. Its protein product is CASSVSGTGQSEQYF.

This chain connects TRBV30 to TRBJ2-1; D uncertain. V dropped 5 bases and J dropped 10 bases, with 12 bases sitting between them. The CDR3 sequence is 11 residues long. The V gene's germline CDR1 is GTSNPN and CDR2 SVGIG (reference sequence). In nucleotides, the CDR3 is TGTGCCTGGTTGAGCGTTGGGGAGCAGTTCTTC. It specifies CAWLSVGEQFF.

This clone was counted only a few times. This chain links TRBV20-1 with TRBJ1-1; D uncertain. The V end was cut by 6 bases, the J end by 0 bases, with 5 bases between. The germline CDR1 and CDR2 sequences are DFQATT and SNEGSKA (reference sequence). This CDR3 region has 11 residues. The CDR3 sequence: CSAPVNTEAFF. CDR3 nucleotide sequence: TGCAGTGCGCCCGTGAACACTGAAGCTTTCTTT.

The rearrangement uses TRBV7-8 and TRBJ1-1, with D unclear. Trimming pared 0 bases from V and 3 bases from J, leaving 14 bases between. Germline loops: CDR1 SGHVS, CDR2 FQNEAQ. This CDR3 comprises 16 residues. The CDR3 loop reads CASSLARRYGDTEAFF. CDR3 coding DNA: TGTGCCAGCAGCTTAGCGCGTCGGTACGGGGACACTGAAGCTTTCTTT.

V usage is TRBV7-7 and J usage is TRBJ2-7; D is undetermined. The CDR3 sequence is 17 residues long. The ends were cut back, 0 bases at V and 3 bases at J, with 18 bases in the middle. The germline gives CDR1 SSHAT, CDR2 FNYEAQ (reference sequence). The CDR3 DNA reads as TGTGCCAGCAGCTTAGCAGGGCCCCAACCCCATAACTACGAGCAGTACTTC. It is translated as CASSLAGPQPHNYEQYF.

This clone was seen once. The gene calls are TRBV10-2 and TRBJ2-1, with 12 bases matching TRBD2. This CDR3 region has 14 residues. The germline V gene encodes CDR1 WSHSY and CDR2 SAAADI. V was pared by 9 bases and J by 6 bases, with 6 bases of the junction left unmatched. The CDR3 DNA follows: TGCGCCAGTAGGACTAGCGGGACAATCAATGAGCAGTTCTTC. Its translation is CASRTSGTINEQFF.

The J gene is TRBJ1-1, the V gene TRBV7-3; tentatively, D is TRBD1 (5 bases). Germline values: CDR1 SGHTA, CDR2 FQGTGA. Trimming cost V 4 bases and J 7 bases, with 13 bases left between them. This CDR3 has 13 residues. The DNA for the CDR3 is TGTGCCAGCAGCTCTGGGACGGGCGGTGAAGCTTTCTTT. It encodes CASSSGTGGEAFF.

The chain recombines TRBV5-1 with TRBJ2-2; no firm D call. Germline CDR1 reads SGHRS; CDR2 reads YFSETQ. The CDR3 spans 16 residues. The V gene lost 0 bases and the J gene lost 0 bases, with 9 bases spanning the gap. CDR3 in DNA: TGCGCCAGCAGCTTGGCGGGCACCCCGAACACCGGGGAGCTGTTTTTT. It translates to CASSLAGTPNTGELFF.

The CDR3 DNA is TGTGCCAGTAGTATGATCAGGGAATCTGAAGCTTTCTTT. Protein product: CASSMIRESEAFF. This chain connects TRBV19 to TRBJ1-1, with D perhaps TRBD1 (5 bases). V lost 3 bases to trimming and J lost 6 bases, with 11 bases between them. This CDR3 region has 13 residues. The germline gives CDR1 LNHDA, CDR2 SQIVND (reference sequence).

The rearrangement uses TRBV11-2 and TRBJ1-2; TRBD1 matches 8 bases. Germline V gene sequence: CDR1 SGHAT, CDR2 FQNNGV. J was trimmed by 10 bases and V by 5 bases; bases with no gene match: 12. CDR3 length: 14 amino acids. The CDR3: CASSLAPETGDYTF. CDR3 DNA sequence: TGTGCCAGCAGCCTAGCCCCGGAGACAGGGGACTACACCTTC.

This chain connects TRBV19 to TRBJ1-3, with D perhaps matching TRBD1 (5 bases). Trimming removed 7 bases from V and 4 bases from J, with 14 bases in between. Germline V lookup: CDR1 LNHDA, CDR2 SQIVND (reference sequence). The CDR3 spans 14 residues. The CDR3 DNA sequence: TGTGCCAGTACACAGGTTCCGGGAGGAAACACCATATATTTT. Protein: CASTQVPGGNTIYF.

The chain's CDR3 is CATSRDVTSVTGELFF. The CDR3 DNA sequence: TGTGCCACCAGCAGAGATGTTACTAGCGTTACCGGGGAGCTGTTTTTT. The chain uses TRBV15 and TRBJ2-2; the match to TRBD2 covers 7 bases. Germline CDR1 LNHNV, CDR2 YYDKDF (reference sequence). With V trimmed by 0 bases and J by 5 bases, 6 bases remained unmatched. This CDR3 spans 16 amino acids.

This clone was observed once. The chain links TRBV7-8 to TRBJ2-7; 14 positions agree with TRBD2. The CDR3 runs 16 residues. Per the germline V gene, CDR1 is SGHVS and CDR2 is FQNEAQ. The junction had 3 bases not matched to a gene; V was cut back by 3 bases and J by 2 bases. CDR3 bases: TGTGCCAGCAGCTTGGAGGGACTAGCGGGGGCCTACGAGCAGTACTTC. Its translation is CASSLEGLAGAYEQYF.

The J gene is TRBJ2-2, the V gene TRBV6-5, with D perhaps being TRBD1 or TRBD2 (5 bases each). This CDR3 spans 15 amino acids. Trimming stripped 0 bases from V and 7 bases from J, with 12 bases between. Germline loops: CDR1 MNHEY, CDR2 SVGAGI. The CDR3 DNA follows: TGTGCCAGCAGTTACTCCCAGGGAGCGGTCGGGGAGCTGTTTTTT. It encodes CASSYSQGAVGELFF.

The rearrangement joins TRBV11-2 to TRBJ1-3, with no clear D. CDR1 is SGHAT and CDR2 is FQNNGV in the germline V gene. This CDR3 is 14 amino acids long. Trimming pared 5 bases from V and 2 bases from J, leaving 10 bases between. This CDR3 is CASSRGGPGNTIYF. CDR3 DNA sequence: TGTGCCAGCAGCCGTGGCGGCCCTGGAAACACCATATATTTT.

The rearrangement joins TRBV9 to TRBJ1-4; D may be TRBD1 (5 bases). Germline CDR1 and CDR2: SGDLS and YYNGEE. The CDR3 contains 18 residues. V gave up 2 bases and J gave up 0 bases, with 17 bases separating them. The DNA of the CDR3 is TGTGCCAGCAGCGTCCGGGGCGGGTTCGGAGCAACTAATGAAAAACTGTTTTTT. It codes for CASSVRGGFGATNEKLFF.

V gene TRBV6-5 combines with J gene TRBJ2-2; D possibly corresponds to TRBD2 (6 bases). From germline, CDR1 is MNHEY and CDR2 SVGAGI. The CDR3 is 16 residues long. Between the trimmed V and J ends, which lost 0 bases and 5 bases, there was a span of 13 bases. As DNA, the CDR3 is TGTGCCAGCAGTTACTCGGCGCGGGGAGGAACCGGGGAGCTGTTTTTT. It is translated as CASSYSARGGTGELFF.

V and J are TRBV7-2 and TRBJ2-5, with 8 bases identical to TRBD1. The germline gives CDR1 SGHTA, CDR2 FQGNSA. The V gene end was trimmed by 4 bases and the J gene end by 2 bases; junction bases not matched to a gene: 3. The CDR3 runs to 14 residues. CDR3 sequence reads: CASSSQGAQETQYF. The CDR3, as DNA: TGTGCCAGCAGCTCCCAGGGGGCACAAGAGACCCAGTACTTC.

The rearrangement links TRBV10-3 to TRBJ2-3; D is unclear. Germline CDR1 and CDR2: ENHRY and SYGVKD. V was shortened by 6 bases and J by 6 bases, with 10 bases between the two germline ends. There are 12 residues in the CDR3. The CDR3 loop is CAISPFGDTQYF. The CDR3 nucleotides read TGTGCCATCAGCCCTTTCGGGGATACGCAGTATTTT.

J is TRBJ2-2 and V is TRBV9, with 12 bases identical to TRBD2. The CDR3 length is 15 residues. Losses at the gene ends were 4 bases for V and 5 bases for J; bases not matched to a gene: 3. CDR1 is SGDLS, CDR2 YYNGEE, per germline. CDR3 in amino acids: CASSWGTSGTGELFF. The CDR3, as DNA: TGTGCCAGCAGCTGGGGGACTAGCGGGACCGGGGAGCTGTTTTTT.